These 25 T cell receptor beta chains share one sample of origin, sequenced in a study of T-cell reconstitution after alpha-beta-depleted transplantation in children. Unique molecular identifiers were incorporated during preparation of the TCRbeta library. MiXCR, run by TCRdb on the PCR reads, gives a single entry per CDR3 protein. The table has 280,000 or so distinct CDR3 sequences, roughly 10% seen once. This material consisted of peripheral blood, taken 180 days after TCRalphabeta/CD19-depleted stem cell transplant. Receptors were obtained from a male patient between 2 and 15 years old who had a stem cell transplant for chronic granulomatous disease, so the T cells may come from the graft donor.

This clonotype showed up many times. The chain joins TRBV20-1 to TRBJ2-3; 9 bases map to TRBD1. CDR1 is DFQATT, CDR2 SNEGSKA, per germline (reference sequence). This CDR3 contains 13 residues. V lost 5 bases, J lost 3 bases, and 3 bases stayed unmatched. Here the CDR3 reads CSAEQGATDTQYF. The CDR3 region has the DNA TGCAGTGCTGAACAGGGGGCGACAGATACGCAGTATTTT.

This clonotype was seen many times. V is TRBV6-2 or TRBV6-3 and J is TRBJ1-1, with D possibly TRBD1 on 5 matching bases. Germline CDR1 is MNHEY and CDR2 is SVGEGT. CDR3 length: 14 amino acids. V gave up 6 bases and J gave up 2 bases, with 13 bases separating them. The CDR3 here is CASSPIGANTEAFF. CDR3 nucleotide sequence: TGTGCCAGCAGCCCCATAGGGGCCAACACTGAAGCTTTCTTT.

The CDR3 region has the DNA TGCAGTGCAAGCTCGGGCCTAGAATTTACAGATACGCAGTATTTT. Protein: CSASSGLEFTDTQYF. The V gene is TRBV20-1, the J gene TRBJ2-3; no clear D. With 6 bases removed from V and 3 bases from J, the gap between germline ends came to 19 bases. CDR1 DFQATT and CDR2 SNEGSKA come from the germline V gene (reference sequence). The CDR3 is made up of 15 amino acids.

The sample holds a few counts of this clonotype. The chain combines TRBV12-3 or TRBV12-4 with TRBJ1-1, with 11 bases matching TRBD1. The V gene end was trimmed by 2 bases and the J gene end by 4 bases; junction bases not matched to a gene: 12. CDR3 length: 18 residues. The chain's CDR3 is CASSLWALDRGRSTEAFF. The CDR3 coding sequence is TGTGCCAGCAGTTTATGGGCATTGGACAGGGGGCGTAGCACTGAAGCTTTCTTT.

About this clonotype: This may be a read error, as it is one base from a much larger clone. J is TRBJ2-7 and V is TRBV29-1; D is unclear. This CDR3 spans 11 amino acids. CDR1 and CDR2 (germline): SQVTM, ANQGSEA. Trimming left V 4 bases short and J 10 bases short, with 14 bases between. Here the CDR3 reads CSVVFGTDQYF. The DNA for the CDR3 is TGCAGCGTTGTTTTTGGAACCGACCAGTACTTC.

This clonotype has at least ten counts. One end of the junction does not line up with germline, which may come from a read error. CDR3 DNA sequence: TGCGTCAGCAGCCAAGATCCCCCGGGGCGAGGAAACATTCAGTACTTC. Translated: CVSSQDPPGRGNIQYF. This chain links TRBV4-1 with TRBJ2-4; D may be TRBD1 or TRBD2 (5 bases each). Germline CDR1 MGHRA, CDR2 YSYEKL. The CDR3 runs 16 residues.

This clonotype was seen at least ten times. The CDR3 spells CSVVGTSGRSSSYNEQFF. DNA of the CDR3: TGCAGCGTTGTCGGGACTAGCGGGAGAAGTAGCTCCTACAATGAGCAGTTCTTC. The V gene is TRBV29-1, the J gene TRBJ2-1, with 14 bases that match TRBD2. The germline CDR1 and CDR2 sequences are SQVTM and ANQGSEA. This CDR3 has 18 residues. V lost 4 bases and J lost 0; bases outside the gene matches: 8.

The table lists this clonotype with many counts. The CDR3 here is CASSPTGAGDTQYF. Here the CDR3 DNA reads TGTGCCAGCAGCCCGACAGGGGCGGGAGATACGCAGTATTTT. V gene TRBV5-6 combines with J gene TRBJ2-3; 8 bases are a match to TRBD1. The germline V gene has CDR1 SGHDT and CDR2 YYEEEE. This CDR3 is built from 14 residues. Trimming cost V 4 bases and J 5 bases; bases outside gene matches: 6.

In this sample, this clonotype turned up many times. V and J are TRBV5-5 and TRBJ2-7; possible D gene TRBD1, 6 bases. This CDR3 spans 14 amino acids. Germline V gene sequence: CDR1 SGHKS, CDR2 YYEKEE (reference sequence). Trimming left V 1 base short and J 5 bases short, with 13 bases between. CDR3 residues: CASSLRVGADEQYF. The CDR3, as DNA: TGTGCCAGCAGCTTGAGGGTGGGGGCAGACGAGCAGTACTTC.

This clonotype was picked up many times. The J gene is TRBJ1-5, the V gene TRBV7-9; D is perhaps TRBD1 (5 bases). Trimming stripped 0 bases from V and 5 bases from J, with 14 bases between. This CDR3 region has 16 residues. The germline gives CDR1 SEHNR, CDR2 FQNEAQ (reference sequence). The chain's CDR3 is CASSLAGGAGHQPQHF. CDR3 DNA: TGTGCCAGCAGCTTAGCCGGAGGGGCAGGTCATCAGCCCCAGCATTTT.

With regard to this clonotype: With a much larger clone just one base away, this may be a read error. The CDR3 loop reads CVSTTGELFF. CDR3 in DNA: TGTGTCAGCACGACCGGGGAGCTGTTTTTT. This chain uses TRBV7-9 with TRBJ2-2; D remains unclear. Germline V gene lookup returns CDR1 SEHNR and CDR2 FQNEAQ (reference sequence). The CDR3 sequence is 10 residues long.

At least ten counts were recorded for this clonotype. The rearrangement joins TRBV29-1 to TRBJ2-5, with 9 bases aligning to TRBD2. Germline values: CDR1 SQVTM, CDR2 ANQGSEA. There are 13 residues in the CDR3. The ends lost 6 bases at V and 5 bases at J; junction bases unmatched: 7. The DNA for the CDR3 is TGCAGCGTGGCCGGACTAGCGAAGGAGACCCAGTACTTC. Translating it yields CSVAGLAKETQYF.

With regard to this clonotype: One end of the junction does not line up with germline, which may come from a read error. The rearrangement uses TRBV29-1 and TRBJ2-3; 10 bases are shared with TRBD2. Germline V gene lookup returns CDR1 SQVTM and CDR2 ANQGSEA. This CDR3 spans 14 amino acids. The CDR3: CSVLSGRARDTQSF. The CDR3, as DNA: TGCAGCGTTCTGAGCGGGAGGGCCAGGGATACGCAGTCTTTT.

At least ten counts were recorded for this clonotype. The V gene is TRBV20-1, the J gene TRBJ2-3; TRBD2 is a possible D gene (6 bases). There are 16 residues in the CDR3. The V gene lost 2 bases and the J gene lost 2 bases, with 17 bases spanning the gap. Per the germline V gene, CDR1 is DFQATT and CDR2 is SNEGSKA (reference sequence). This CDR3 is CSARPPLGGSTDTQYF. The CDR3 DNA is TGCAGTGCTAGACCCCCCCTCGGAGGGTCCACAGATACGCAGTATTTT.

This clonotype has ten or more counts. The rearrangement joins TRBV19 to TRBJ2-5; a weak D match, TRBD1 (6 bases). Looked up from germline, CDR1 is LNHDA and CDR2 is SQIVND (reference sequence). The CDR3 contains 13 residues. Trimming stripped 6 bases from V and 3 bases from J, with 11 bases between. The CDR3: CASSRRGEETQYF. The CDR3 region has the DNA TGTGCCAGTAGCCGCAGGGGCGAAGAGACCCAGTACTTC.

To note about this clonotype: A much more abundant neighbour one base away suggests this may be a read error. The chain carries TRBV5-1 and TRBJ2-1, with 7 bases lining up with TRBD2. CDR3 length equals 19 residues. Per the germline V gene, CDR1 is SGHRS and CDR2 is YFSETQ. The V segment lost 0 bases and the J segment 0 bases; nucleotides outside the gene matches: 12. CDR3 sequence reads: CASSLGLAPLVGSYNEQFF. For the CDR3, the DNA is TGCGCCAGCAGCTTGGGACTAGCTCCCTTGGTGGGCTCCTACAATGAGCAGTTCTTC. Drawing the rest from reference TRBV5-1 and TRBJ2-1, the complete variable domain is KAGVTQTPRYLIKTRGQQVTLSCSPISGHRSVSWYQQTPGQGLQFLFEYFSETQRNKGNFPGRFSGRQFSNSRSEMNVSTLELGDSALYLCASSLGLAPLVGSYNEQFFGPGTRLTVL.

This clonotype was detected many times. The chain uses TRBV6-2 or TRBV6-3 and TRBJ2-3; the D is unclear. The CDR3 contains 14 residues. The V gene's germline CDR1 is MNHEY and CDR2 SVGEGT. V was clipped by 9 bases and J by 3 bases, with 16 bases between them. The chain's CDR3 is CASSPKNPTDTQYF. CDR3 coding DNA: TGTGCCAGTTCCCCGAAGAACCCAACAGATACGCAGTATTTT.

The table lists this clonotype with many counts. The CDR3 loop reads CSAEPTDTQYF. The CDR3 nucleotides are TGCAGTGCCGAACCCACAGATACGCAGTATTTT. The chain combines TRBV20-1 with TRBJ2-3; D not resolved. This CDR3 region has 11 residues. V was pared by 6 bases and J by 2 bases, with 6 bases between. The germline V gene encodes CDR1 DFQATT and CDR2 SNEGSKA (reference sequence).

Ten or more counts support this clonotype. The V and J genes are TRBV12-3 or TRBV12-4 and TRBJ2-1; D may be TRBD2 (5 bases). The CDR3 runs to 14 residues. The V gene lost 4 bases and the J gene lost 4 bases, with 11 bases spanning the gap. The CDR3 sequence: CASSSWTHYNEQFF. The CDR3 DNA reads TGTGCCAGCAGTTCTTGGACTCATTACAATGAGCAGTTCTTC.

This clonotype occurred many times. This chain links TRBV5-1 with TRBJ1-1, with D tentatively TRBD1 (6 bases). The CDR3 spans 12 residues. CDR1 and CDR2 (germline): SGHRS, YFSETQ. V lost 5 bases and J 4 bases, leaving 9 bases between the germline ends. CDR3 sequence: CASSGQPTEAFF. DNA of the CDR3: TGCGCCAGCAGTGGACAGCCCACTGAAGCTTTCTTT.

The chain links TRBV4-2 to TRBJ1-2; perhaps TRBD1 as D (6 bases). V lost 3 bases and J 6 bases, leaving 20 bases between the germline ends. Germline V gene data show CDR1 as LGHNA and CDR2 as YNFKEQ. The CDR3 is 16 amino acids. The CDR3 region is CASSHPLAGQGNGYTF. CDR3 bases: TGTGCCAGCAGCCATCCCCTTGCCGGCCAGGGGAATGGCTACACCTTC.

This clonotype was recorded many times. V gene TRBV20-1 combines with J gene TRBJ2-3; D not resolved. Per the germline V gene, CDR1 is DFQATT and CDR2 is SNEGSKA (reference sequence). The ends were cut back, 6 bases at V and 5 bases at J, with 24 bases in the middle. The CDR3 spans 16 residues. CDR3 amino acids: CSAKAATRIFGDTQYF. The CDR3 DNA reads TGCAGTGCCAAGGCGGCCACCAGGATTTTTGGAGATACGCAGTATTTT.

The sample holds many counts of this clonotype. This chain joins TRBV9 and TRBJ2-4; D ambiguous. The CDR3 has 15 residues. Trimming stripped 2 bases from V and 6 bases from J, with 15 bases between. Germline CDR1 SGDLS, CDR2 YYNGEE. The CDR3 loop is CASSVGMGGGNIQYF. For the CDR3, the DNA is TGTGCCAGCAGCGTCGGTATGGGTGGTGGAAACATTCAGTACTTC.

There are many counts of this clonotype. The V gene is TRBV4-2, the J gene TRBJ2-3; 9 nucleotides line up with TRBD2. This CDR3 region has 17 residues. Germline V CDR1 and CDR2: LGHNA, YNFKEQ. Unmatched junction bases numbered 10, after V lost 4 bases and J lost 2 bases. The CDR3 nucleotides are TGTGCCAGCAGCCCAAGTTTTGGCGGGGGGGTCACAGATACGCAGTATTTT. Its translation is CASSPSFGGGVTDTQYF.

This clonotype came up many times. The chain has TRBV12-3 or TRBV12-4 and TRBJ2-2; a possible D gene is TRBD2 (6 bases). The CDR3 totals 14 residues. V lost 3 bases to trimming and J lost 3 bases, with 8 bases between them. The CDR3 sequence is CASSLAGYTGELFF. CDR3 nucleotides: TGTGCCAGCAGTTTGGCGGGGTACACCGGGGAGCTGTTTTTT.